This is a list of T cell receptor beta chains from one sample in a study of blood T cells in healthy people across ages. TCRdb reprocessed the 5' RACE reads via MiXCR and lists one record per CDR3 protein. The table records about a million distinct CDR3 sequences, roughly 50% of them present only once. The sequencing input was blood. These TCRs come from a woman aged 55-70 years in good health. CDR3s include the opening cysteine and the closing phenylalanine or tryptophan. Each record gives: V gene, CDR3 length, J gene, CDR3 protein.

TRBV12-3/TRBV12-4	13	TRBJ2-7	CASSRINLYEQYF
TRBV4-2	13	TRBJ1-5	CASSQGLLQPQHF
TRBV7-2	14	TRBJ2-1	CASSTRASKDEQFF
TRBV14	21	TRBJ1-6	CASSQDRIWPIWSIFDSPLHF
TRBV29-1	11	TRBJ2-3	CSVGSADTQYF
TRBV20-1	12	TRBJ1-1	CSARDRNFEAFF
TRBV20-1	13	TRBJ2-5	CSASFSPRETQYF
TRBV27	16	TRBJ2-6	CASSFPTPSGANVLTF
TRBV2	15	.	CASEGPNGVSETQYF
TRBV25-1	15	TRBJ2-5	CASREGQGAVETQYF
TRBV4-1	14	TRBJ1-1	CASSQVYPGVSAFF
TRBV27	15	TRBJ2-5	CASSKLDRLQETQYF
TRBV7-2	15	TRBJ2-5	CASSLTRAAQETQYF
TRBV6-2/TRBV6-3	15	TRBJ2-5	CASSELAGPQETQYF